Following are 30 T cell receptor beta chains from one sample sequenced in a study of blood T cell repertoires in COVID-19. Using immunoSEQ multiplex PCR, the repertoire was profiled, and TCRdb retains in-frame clones only, with some absent. The sample carries about 300,000 clones, roughly 90% recorded once. Source material: peripheral blood. These receptor sequences come from a woman aged 25 to 45 with COVID-19, enrolled during active disease.

The chain employs TRBV7-8 and TRBJ2-5; D is perhaps TRBD2 (6 bases). V dropped 5 bases and J dropped 3 bases, with 16 bases sitting between them. Looked up from germline, CDR1 is SGHVS and CDR2 is FQNEAQ. The CDR3 has 15 residues. In nucleotides, the CDR3 is TGTGCCAGCAGCGCCACCAGGGTAGCGGAAGAGACCCAGTACTTC. It is translated as CASSATRVAEETQYF.

This sequence joins TRBV6-6 and TRBJ2-3; TRBD1 agrees at 7 bases. Germline V gene lookup returns CDR1 MNHNY and CDR2 SVGAGI (reference sequence). J lost 0 bases, V lost 4 bases, and 4 bases had no gene match. This CDR3 comprises 15 residues. CDR3 coding DNA: TGTGCCAGCAGTTCCCGACAGGGCAGCACAGATACGCAGTATTTT. Its protein is CASSSRQGSTDTQYF.

This clone has just one count. The chain combines TRBV30 with TRBJ2-3; D possibly corresponds to TRBD2 (6 bases). CDR3 length: 14 amino acids. Deletions cut 0 bases from V and 0 bases from J, with 7 bases between. CDR1 and CDR2 from the germline V gene are GTSNPN and SVGIG (reference sequence). CDR3 in amino acids: CAWSVGLSTDTQYF. CDR3 bases: TGTGCCTGGAGTGTGGGACTCAGCACAGATACGCAGTATTTT.

The CDR3 is CSASTPGGYSGNTIYF. DNA for the CDR3: TGCAGTGCTAGTACACCAGGGGGCTACTCTGGAAACACCATATATTTT. The V and J genes are TRBV20-1 and TRBJ1-3; 8 bases match TRBD1. The CDR3 spans 16 residues. V lost 3 bases, J lost 0 bases, and 7 bases stayed unmatched. From germline, CDR1 is DFQATT and CDR2 SNEGSKA (reference sequence).

The J gene is TRBJ2-7, the V gene TRBV4-1; D is possibly TRBD1 (6 bases). The V gene lost 0 bases and the J gene lost 6 bases, with 9 bases spanning the gap. The germline gives CDR1 MGHRA, CDR2 YSYEKL. The CDR3 consists of 13 residues. In nucleotides, the CDR3 is TGCGCCAGCAGCCAAGAAGGGGGAAGCGAGCAGTACGTC. This translates into CASSQEGGSEQYV.

The chain combines TRBV6-5 with TRBJ1-2; D might be TRBD1 (5 bases). Germline values: CDR1 MNHEY, CDR2 SVGAGI. CDR3 length: 15 amino acids. Trimming left V 0 bases short and J 8 bases short, with 16 bases between. CDR3 protein: CASSYSSNPQAGYTF. The DNA for the CDR3 is TGTGCCAGCAGTTACTCGAGCAACCCACAGGCCGGCTACACCTTC.

V and J are TRBV11-3 and TRBJ2-2, with D perhaps TRBD2 (7 bases). The CDR3 runs to 15 residues. V lost 0 bases to trimming and J lost 4 bases, with 9 bases between them. In germline, CDR1 is SGHNT, CDR2 YENEEA. This CDR3 is CASSLDRGGTGELFF. The CDR3 bases are TGTGCCAGCAGCTTAGATAGGGGGGGCACCGGGGAGCTGTTTTTT.

The V call is TRBV5-6, the J call TRBJ2-7, with D perhaps TRBD1 (6 bases). CDR1 and CDR2 from the germline V gene are SGHDT and YYEEEE. The CDR3 consists of 17 residues. Trimming stripped 4 bases from V and 2 bases from J, with 22 bases between. The CDR3 DNA sequence: TGTGCCAGCAGCCCTCCCCCGTCCTACAGGGCTCCCTACGAGCAGTACTTC. Its translation is CASSPPPSYRAPYEQYF.

The chain is built from TRBV5-1 and TRBJ1-5, with D tentatively TRBD1 (5 bases). V was clipped by 5 bases and J by 0 bases, with 6 bases between them. The germline V gene encodes CDR1 SGHRS and CDR2 YFSETQ. The CDR3 is made up of 13 amino acids. The CDR3 DNA sequence: TGCGCCAGCAGACAGGATAGCAATCAGCCCCAGCATTTT. Translating it yields CASRQDSNQPQHF. The full variable domain, with the rest looked up from reference TRBV5-1 and TRBJ1-5, is KAGVTQTPRYLIKTRGQQVTLSCSPISGHRSVSWYQQTPGQGLQFLFEYFSETQRNKGNFPGRFSGRQFSNSRSEMNVSTLELGDSALYLCASRQDSNQPQHFGDGTRLSIL.

In its sample, this clone was seen once. This chain uses TRBV9 with TRBJ1-5; D is unclear. From germline, CDR1 is SGDLS and CDR2 YYNGEE. CDR3 length: 12 residues. The germline V and J ends were trimmed by 3 bases and 4 bases, with 5 bases remaining between them. CDR3 region: CASSDLNQPQHF. CDR3 DNA sequence: TGTGCCAGCAGCGATCTAAATCAGCCCCAGCATTTT.

J is TRBJ2-2 and V is TRBV7-9, with a possible D match to TRBD2 (7 bases). The CDR3 is made up of 15 amino acids. Germline CDR1 reads SEHNR; CDR2 reads FQNEAQ (reference sequence). V was shortened by 5 bases and J by 4 bases, with 14 bases between the two germline ends. The DNA for the CDR3 is TGTGCCAGCAGCGGGGGGGCCACCAGCACCGGGGAGCTGTTTTTT. Translated: CASSGGATSTGELFF.

The CDR3 region has the DNA TGTGCCAGCAGTTTAGCAGCGGCCTCCTACAATGAGCAGTTCTTC. Protein sequence: CASSLAAASYNEQFF. The chain combines TRBV27 with TRBJ2-1, with TRBD2 as a possible D gene (5 bases). The ends were cut back, 2 bases at V and 0 bases at J, with 8 bases in the middle. This CDR3 is built from 15 residues. Germline V gene lookup returns CDR1 MNHEY and CDR2 SMNVEV (reference sequence).

The chain uses TRBV3-1 (or the pseudogene TRBV3-2) and TRBJ2-6, with a possible D match to TRBD1 (6 bases). The V gene's germline CDR1 is LGHDT and CDR2 YNNKEL (reference sequence). With 5 bases removed from V and 0 bases from J, the gap between germline ends came to 17 bases. The CDR3 runs to 18 residues. CDR3 sequence: CASSDIGQLSSGANVLTF. DNA for the CDR3: TGTGCCAGCAGCGACATAGGACAGCTCAGCTCTGGGGCCAACGTCCTGACTTTC.

The table lists this clone with a few counts. The rearrangement uses TRBV27 and TRBJ2-7; TRBD1 matches 9 bases. Germline assignment: CDR1 MNHEY and CDR2 SMNVEV (reference sequence). V trimming: 2 bases; J trimming: 5 bases; junction bases outside the gene matches: 4. The CDR3 spans 14 residues. CDR3 amino acids: CASSLRDRDDEQYF. The CDR3 nucleotides are TGTGCCAGCAGTTTAAGGGACAGGGACGACGAGCAGTACTTC.

The gene calls are TRBV19 and TRBJ1-2, with TRBD1 matching over 7 bases. The CDR3 runs to 17 residues. V trimming: 5 bases; J trimming: 3 bases; junction bases outside the gene matches: 15. Germline V lookup: CDR1 LNHDA, CDR2 SQIVND (reference sequence). CDR3 nucleotide sequence: TGTGCCAGTAGTCGACGGACAGGTCTCACCTTCTACTATGGCTACACCTTC. Its translation: CASSRRTGLTFYYGYTF.

This clone came up once. The J gene is TRBJ1-1, the V gene TRBV6-5; tentatively, D is TRBD1 (5 bases). Trimming removed 10 bases from V and 0 bases from J, with 9 bases in between. The CDR3 consists of 12 residues. From germline, CDR1 is MNHEY and CDR2 SVGAGI. As DNA, the CDR3 is TGTGCCATAGACAGCTTGAACACTGAAGCTTTCTTT. This encodes CAIDSLNTEAFF.

The chain carries TRBV7-9 and TRBJ1-3; D possibly corresponds to TRBD1 (6 bases). CDR1 SEHNR and CDR2 FQNEAQ come from the germline V gene (reference sequence). Between the trimmed V and J ends, which lost 5 bases and 0 bases, there was a span of 17 bases. CDR3 length: 17 residues. CDR3 protein: CASSAGVWGSSGNTIYF. The DNA of the CDR3 is TGTGCCAGCAGCGCAGGGGTTTGGGGGTCCTCTGGAAACACCATATATTTT.

This chain uses TRBV6-5 with TRBJ2-1; D is possibly TRBD2 (6 bases). The germline V and J ends were trimmed by 0 bases and 2 bases, with 11 bases remaining between them. This CDR3 has 16 residues. CDR1 is MNHEY, CDR2 SVGAGI, per germline. This CDR3 is CASSYSREPPYNEQFF. The CDR3 DNA follows: TGTGCCAGCAGTTACTCCCGGGAGCCGCCCTACAATGAGCAGTTCTTC.

The V gene is TRBV6-5, the J gene TRBJ1-1, with D unresolved. CDR1 is MNHEY and CDR2 is SVGAGI in the germline V gene. Trimming took off 0 bases at V and 0 bases at J, with 11 bases between the two ends. The length of the CDR3 is 16 residues. The CDR3 region has the DNA TGTGCCAGCAGTTACTCGAGCGTAAGGTTGAACACTGAAGCTTTCTTT. This gives the protein CASSYSSVRLNTEAFF.

Of note for this clone: Germline and junction disagree at one end, which may indicate a read error. The rearrangement uses TRBV20-1 and TRBJ1-1, with D tentatively TRBD1 (5 bases). CDR1 DFQATT and CDR2 SNEGSKA come from the germline V gene (reference sequence). This CDR3 region has 10 residues. The CDR3 reads CSARDNRDWF. CDR3 DNA: TGCAGTGCTAGAGACAACCGGGACTGGTTT.

This chain joins TRBV4-2 and TRBJ2-7, with a weak D call TRBD2 (5 bases). CDR1 and CDR2 from the germline V gene are LGHNA and YNFKEQ. The CDR3 is 15 residues long. Trimming took off 0 bases at V and 0 bases at J, with 9 bases between the two ends. As DNA, the CDR3 is TGTGCCAGCAGCCAAGAGCTAGCTTTCTCCTACGAGCAGTACTTC. Amino acids: CASSQELAFSYEQYF.

This chain uses TRBV10-3 with TRBJ2-7; a weak D match, TRBD2 (5 bases). CDR1 is ENHRY and CDR2 is SYGVKD in the germline V gene. This CDR3 is built from 13 residues. V dropped 6 bases and J dropped 2 bases, with 11 bases sitting between them. The CDR3 sequence: CAIRPEGPYEQYV. CDR3 DNA sequence: TGTGCCATCAGACCTGAGGGCCCCTACGAGCAGTACGTC.

V gene TRBV24-1 combines with J gene TRBJ2-5, with TRBD1 identical over 9 bases. J lost 3 bases, V lost 5 bases, and 6 bases had no gene match. There are 15 residues in the CDR3. Germline V lookup: CDR1 KGHDR, CDR2 SFDVKD. CDR3 sequence (DNA): TGTGCCACCAGTGGGAGGGGGACAGGGAAAGAGACCCAGTACTTC. It codes for CATSGRGTGKETQYF.

CDR3 DNA: TGTGCCAGCAGTGAAGCGCTTCGTGTCAGTGAGCAGTTCTTC. Translating it yields CASSEALRVSEQFF. The rearrangement links TRBV2 to TRBJ2-1; the D is unclear. This CDR3 has 14 residues. CDR1 SNHLY and CDR2 FYNNEI come from the germline V gene. Trimming left V 0 bases short and J 9 bases short, with 12 bases between.

The J gene is TRBJ2-3, the V gene TRBV4-1, with no clear D. This CDR3 has 14 amino acids. The germline V and J ends were trimmed by 2 bases and 6 bases, with 12 bases remaining between them. Germline CDR1 is MGHRA and CDR2 is YSYEKL. The CDR3: CASSQNDDSDTQYF. CDR3 nucleotides: TGCGCCAGCAGCCAAAACGACGACTCGGATACGCAGTATTTT.

This clone was recorded once. V and J are TRBV7-2 and TRBJ1-5; D is perhaps TRBD1 (6 bases). Germline loops: CDR1 SGHTA, CDR2 FQGNSA. This CDR3 region has 15 residues. V was clipped by 5 bases and J by 3 bases, with 14 bases between them. The CDR3 DNA reads TGTGCCAGCAGCGGGGGACGACAGGACAATCAGCCCCAGCATTTT. Translation gives CASSGGRQDNQPQHF.

The chain is built from TRBV5-6 and TRBJ1-2; D uncertain. This CDR3 comprises 15 residues. Trimming shortened V by 3 bases and J by 6 bases, and 18 bases separated the two germline ends. Germline V gene sequence: CDR1 SGHDT, CDR2 YYEEEE. The CDR3 nucleotides are TGTGCCAGCAGCTCTACCGGCCGGAGGTTAGATGGCTACACCTTC. It codes for CASSSTGRRLDGYTF.

The J gene is TRBJ2-5, the V gene TRBV9; the D is unclear. This CDR3 comprises 14 residues. The V end lost 0 bases, the J end lost 1 base, and 7 bases lay between the germline ends. Germline V gives CDR1 SGDLS, CDR2 YYNGEE. The CDR3 nucleotides are TGTGCCAGCAGCGTAGCGACTTCCCAAGAGACCCAGTACTTC. Translation gives CASSVATSQETQYF.

This sequence joins TRBV30 and TRBJ1-1; perhaps TRBD1 as D (5 bases). Germline CDR1 GTSNPN, CDR2 SVGIG (reference sequence). Trimming cost V 2 bases and J 1 base, with 20 bases left between them. The CDR3 runs to 17 residues. DNA for the CDR3: TGTGCCTGGAGTCTCACTTCTCCGGGACTAGGGAACACTGAAGCTTTCTTT. Translating gives CAWSLTSPGLGNTEAFF.

The gene calls are TRBV4-2 and TRBJ1-3; D is ambiguous. CDR1 and CDR2 (germline): LGHNA, YNFKEQ. The V gene lost 0 bases and the J gene lost 0 bases, with 12 bases spanning the gap. The CDR3 is 17 amino acids. The CDR3 DNA reads as TGTGCCAGCAGCCAAGATCGCGGTCCTCTCTCTGGAAACACCATATATTTT. Its protein is CASSQDRGPLSGNTIYF.